This T cell receptor beta chain emerged from a study of T cells in Graves' hyperthyroidism and ophthalmopathy. This clonotype was counted at least ten times. The TCR beta CDR3 regions underwent amplification using RNA transcripts as the source. When the TCR CDR3 underwent first-round RT-PCR, the HTBI primer set was used. TCRdb used MiXCR to reprocess the multiplex PCR reads, holding one entry per CDR3 protein. The top ten clones hold 7.5% to 9.5% of a sample with hundreds of thousands of distinct CDR3 sequences, roughly 40% of them seen once. This CDR3 is 15 amino acids long. Germline CDR1 is LNHNV and CDR2 is YYDKDF (reference sequence). With 1 base clipped from V and 4 bases from J, the junction kept 6 bases outside the gene matches.

This sequence originates from a man aged 18 to 29 with Graves' hyperthyroidism. The chain employs TRBV15 and TRBJ1-2; 7 nucleotides agree with TRBD1. The sample taken for sequencing was blood. The CDR3 reads CATSRGGQASYGYTF. The CDR3 DNA is TGTGCCACCAGCAGAGGAGGACAGGCCAGCTATGGCTACACCTTC. The variable domain in full, with the rest retrieved from reference TRBV15 and TRBJ1-2, is DAMVIQNPRYQVTQFGKPVTLSCSQTLNHNVMYWYQQKSSQAPKLLFHYYDKDFNNEADTPDNFQSRRPNTSFCFLDIRSPGLGDTAMYLCATSRGGQASYGYTFGSGTRLTVV.